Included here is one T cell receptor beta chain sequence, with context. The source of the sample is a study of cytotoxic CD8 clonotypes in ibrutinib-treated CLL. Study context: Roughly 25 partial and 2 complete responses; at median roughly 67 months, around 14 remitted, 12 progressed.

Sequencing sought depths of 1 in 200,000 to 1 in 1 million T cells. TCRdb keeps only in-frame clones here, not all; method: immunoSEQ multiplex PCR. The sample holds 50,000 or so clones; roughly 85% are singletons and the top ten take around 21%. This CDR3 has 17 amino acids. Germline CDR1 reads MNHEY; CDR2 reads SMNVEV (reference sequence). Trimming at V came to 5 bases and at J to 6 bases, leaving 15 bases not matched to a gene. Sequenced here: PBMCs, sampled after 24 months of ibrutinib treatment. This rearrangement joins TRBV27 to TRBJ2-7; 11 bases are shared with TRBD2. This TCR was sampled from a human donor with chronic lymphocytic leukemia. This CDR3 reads CASSPRAPLAGDAEQYF. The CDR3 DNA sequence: TGTGCCAGCAGTCCCAGAGCCCCACTAGCGGGAGATGCCGAGCAGTACTTC.